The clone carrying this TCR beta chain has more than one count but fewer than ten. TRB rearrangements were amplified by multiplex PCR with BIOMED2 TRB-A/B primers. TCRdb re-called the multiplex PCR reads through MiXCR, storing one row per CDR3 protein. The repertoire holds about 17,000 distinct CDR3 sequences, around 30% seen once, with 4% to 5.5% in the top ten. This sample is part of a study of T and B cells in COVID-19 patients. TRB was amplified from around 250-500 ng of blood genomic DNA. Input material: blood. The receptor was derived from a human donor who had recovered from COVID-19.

The chain's CDR3 is CASSPGLRTQVPTEAFF. Written as DNA, the CDR3 is TGTGCCAGCTCACCGGGGTTGAGAACCCAGGTCCCCACTGAAGCTTTCTTT. The chain employs TRBV18 and TRBJ1-1, with unresolved D. Germline V gene sequence: CDR1 KGHSH, CDR2 LQKENI. The germline V and J ends were trimmed by 3 bases and 4 bases, with 21 bases remaining between them. The CDR3 is 17 residues long.